This TCR beta chain was identified in a study of graft-versus-host responses after intestinal transplantation (dated by TCRdb to about 2021). Notes on the research overall: Multivisceral, liver-intestinal, or isolated intestinal transplants were received by the recipients. All recipients received anti-thymocyte globulin induction followed by maintenance tacrolimus and steroids for around three years. After intestinal transplantation, graft-versus-host and host-versus-graft alloreactive T cell clones in the graft, circulation and bone marrow were tracked using bulk TCR-beta CDR3 sequencing. To identify alloreactive clones, pre-transplant mixed lymphocyte reaction products were sequenced and compared with unstimulated pre-transplant donor and recipient T cells. The cohort enrolled about two dozen intestinal transplant recipients, one of whom was a retransplant, and a few patients without pretransplant specimens were excluded. A peak of at least 4% donor T cells among recipient peripheral blood mononuclear cells was the definition used for donor T cell macrochimerism. Rather than being sequenced by the commercial service, samples from a few later patients were sequenced in-house on an Illumina MiSeq and processed with MiXCR. General conclusions and limits of the study: Early after transplant, peak levels of circulating GvH clones were associated with declines in HvG clones. GvH clones were detected in recipient bone marrow, and some appeared earlier in ileal mucosa or blood, consistent with an intestinal mucosal origin. In the allografts of patients with donor T cell macrochimerism, GvH to HvG T cell clonal ratios were high. Conclusions were limited by the relatively low number and heterogeneity of intestinal transplant patients.

The germline V gene encodes CDR1 WNHNN and CDR2 SYGVQD (reference sequence). Clipping removes 5 bases from V and 6 bases from J, with 4 as the unmatched junction base count. The CDR3 covers 14 residues, taking in both the cysteine and the phenylalanine. The DNA shown is the 42-base CDR3, in frame from base 1. Comments on this clone: What this receptor recognizes is not known. Base qualities are missing; no much larger clone stands one base away.

Receptor libraries were prepared by the immunoSEQ multiplex PCR assay. For most patients, genomic DNA was isolated with the Qiagen DNeasy Blood and Tissue Kit and sent frozen to Adaptive Biotechnologies for TCR sequencing. Adaptive Biotechnologies carried out high-throughput TCR-beta CDR3 sequencing of genomic DNA for most patients. The paper's data handling went like this. Adaptive's ImmunoSEQ software was the source of the TCR sequencing data for roughly 19 patients, while a few other patients were processed with MiXCR and VDJtools. CD4 versus CD8 sorting errors were corrected by removing sequences found in both subsets at a frequency ratio below 5:1. CDR3 nucleotide sequences shared between donor and recipient were removed because the origin of such sequences could not be assigned. To count as alloreactive, a clone needed at least 2-fold expansion over unstimulated cells and a minimum CFSE-low frequency of 0.002% (template counts) or 0.001% (read counts). Clones detected in sequenced pre-transplant spleen, lymph node, or MLR CFSE-low populations of the donor or recipient were defined as mappable. The cumulative frequency of alloreactive clones was calculated as a percentage of all sequences, weighted by copy number. TCRdb carries this immuneACCESS record with in-frame sequences only. Its versions omit some clonotypes, under half of them owing to an unresolved V gene in the studies checked, with the rest unexplained. V and J calls and clone size are as listed in that table; D and trimming were resolved from the DNA. The table for this sample lists fewer than 65,000 clones; roughly 90% of them were counted only once. The top ten hold around 0.6% of the sample.

The sample's time point, from its label and the paper: cells obtained before transplantation from donor or recipient. CD3+CD4+ and CD3+CD8+ populations were FACS-sorted from unstimulated pre-transplant donor and recipient cells taken from spleen or lymph nodes. The sequence links TRBV10-1 to TRBJ2-7; 13 middle bases align to TRBD2. The sequences come from unstimulated CD4+ T cells sorted from spleen or lymph node cells, collected before transplant. The sequence was obtained from a human donor who was the organ donor for an intestinal transplant. The nucleotides are TGCGCCAGCAGTACTAGCGGGAGGGCCGCCGAGCAGTACTTC. The encoded protein is CASSTSGRAAEQYF.